These 9 T cell receptor beta chains were sequenced from one sample in a study of shared clonotypes between healthy human individuals. Sequenced by immunoSEQ multiplex PCR; TCRdb stores in-frame clones only, minus some. Of about 380,000 clones in the sample, approximately 96% were seen once. The sample was memory CD8+ T cells sorted from blood. Subset of the sample: CD45RO+ cells pooled with CCR7-negative TemRA cells. The source of these receptors is a man aged 25-40 years in good health.

The rearrangement links TRBV7-2 to TRBJ2-1, with a weak D call TRBD1 (5 bases). CDR1 and CDR2 (germline): SGHTA, FQGNSA. The CDR3 consists of 15 residues. Trimming stripped 1 base from V and 5 bases from J, with 12 bases between. CDR3 amino acids: CASSLDGGADNEQFF. CDR3 DNA: TGTGCCAGCAGCTTAGACGGTGGGGCAGACAATGAGCAGTTCTTC. The full variable domain, in which reference TRBV7-2 and TRBJ2-1 provide the parts outside the CDR3, is GAGVSQSPSNKVTEKGKDVELRCDPISGHTALYWYRQSLGQGLEFLIYFQGNSAPDKSGLPSDRFSAERTGGSVSTLTIQRTQQEDSAVYLCASSLDGGADNEQFFGPGTRLTVL.

This sequence joins TRBV2 and TRBJ2-4, with TRBD2 matching over 8 bases. Germline V gene lookup returns CDR1 SNHLY and CDR2 FYNNEI. V was pared by 6 bases and J by 4 bases, with 11 bases of the junction left unmatched. This CDR3 is built from 16 residues. The CDR3 loop is CASRVAGQGFKNIQYF. The CDR3 bases are TGTGCCAGCAGAGTAGCGGGACAAGGTTTTAAAAACATTCAGTACTTC.

This sequence joins TRBV5-1 and TRBJ2-5, with 10 bases aligning to TRBD1. The V gene end was trimmed by 2 bases and the J gene end by 0 bases; junction bases not matched to a gene: 22. The CDR3 runs 22 residues. Germline V gives CDR1 SGHRS, CDR2 YFSETQ. The CDR3 loop is CASSLPTLGGQGPRVYQETQYF. The CDR3 coding sequence is TGCGCCAGCAGCTTACCCACACTCGGGGGACAGGGGCCGCGAGTGTACCAAGAGACCCAGTACTTC.

The gene calls are TRBV6-1 and TRBJ1-5; the D is unclear. CDR3 size: 17 residues. Trimming took off 2 bases at V and 0 bases at J, with 14 bases between the two ends. CDR1 is MNHNS and CDR2 is SASEGT in the germline V gene. The CDR3 nucleotides are TGTGCCAGCAGTGAAAACGCGAAGGGCCATAGCAATCAGCCCCAGCATTTT. Encoded protein: CASSENAKGHSNQPQHF.

The J gene is TRBJ2-7, the V gene TRBV27; 7 bases align to TRBD1. The V gene end was trimmed by 5 bases and the J gene end by 6 bases; junction bases not matched to a gene: 7. In germline, CDR1 is MNHEY, CDR2 SMNVEV (reference sequence). The CDR3 covers 13 residues. The CDR3 loop is CASSRQGSGEQYF. The CDR3 DNA reads TGTGCCAGCAGTCGACAGGGCTCCGGCGAGCAGTACTTC.

Worth noting for this clone: The identical CDR3 is also encoded by other nucleotide sequences in the sample. The chain employs TRBV6-5 and TRBJ2-7; TRBD2 is a possible D gene (6 bases). There are 14 residues in the CDR3. Looked up from germline, CDR1 is MNHEY and CDR2 is SVGAGI. V lost 0 bases to trimming and J lost 0 bases, with 6 bases between them. CDR3 in amino acids: CASSYSRDSYEQYF. In nucleotides, the CDR3 is TGTGCCAGCAGTTACTCGCGGGACTCCTACGAGCAGTACTTC.

The chain couples TRBV2 to TRBJ1-5; D unclear. Germline assignment: CDR1 SNHLY and CDR2 FYNNEI. This CDR3 contains 13 residues. Trimming shortened V by 8 bases and J by 0 bases, and 8 bases separated the two germline ends. This CDR3 reads CASQADSNQPQHF. CDR3 DNA: TGTGCCAGCCAAGCCGATAGCAATCAGCCCCAGCATTTT. The whole variable domain, remainder taken from reference TRBV2 and TRBJ1-5, is EPEVTQTPSHQVTQMGQEVILRCVPISNHLYFYWYRQILGQKVEFLVSFYNNEISEKSEIFDDQFSVERPDGSNFTLKIRSTKLEDSAMYFCASQADSNQPQHFGDGTRLSIL.

This chain uses TRBV28 with TRBJ2-7; D perhaps matches TRBD1 (5 bases). CDR3 size: 15 residues. Germline CDR1 is MDHEN and CDR2 is SYDVKM. Trimming removed 6 bases at V and 0 bases at J, with 15 bases between. CDR3 sequence reads: CASSSSGRDSYEQYF. DNA of the CDR3: TGTGCCAGCAGCTCGTCCGGCAGGGACTCCTACGAGCAGTACTTC.

This chain joins TRBV5-5 and TRBJ1-2, with a possible D match to TRBD1 (6 bases). The CDR3 contains 15 residues. V was pared by 0 bases and J by 2 bases, with 11 bases between. Germline V CDR1 and CDR2: SGHKS, YYEKEE (reference sequence). The CDR3 reads CASSLERGRNYGYTF. CDR3 sequence (DNA): TGTGCCAGCAGCTTGGAAAGGGGGAGGAACTATGGCTACACCTTC.